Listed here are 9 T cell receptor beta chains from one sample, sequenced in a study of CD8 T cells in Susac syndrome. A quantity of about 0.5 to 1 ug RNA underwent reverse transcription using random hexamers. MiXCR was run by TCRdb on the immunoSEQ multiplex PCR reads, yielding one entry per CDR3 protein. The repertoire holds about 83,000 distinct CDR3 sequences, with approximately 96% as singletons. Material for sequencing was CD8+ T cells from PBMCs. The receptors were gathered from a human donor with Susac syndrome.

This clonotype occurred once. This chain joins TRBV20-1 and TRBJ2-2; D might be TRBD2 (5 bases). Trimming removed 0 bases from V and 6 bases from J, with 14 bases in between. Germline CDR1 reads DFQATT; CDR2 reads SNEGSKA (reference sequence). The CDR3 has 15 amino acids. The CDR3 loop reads CSARDLTSLAGELFF. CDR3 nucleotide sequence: TGCAGTGCTAGAGACCTAACTAGTTTAGCCGGGGAGCTGTTTTTT.

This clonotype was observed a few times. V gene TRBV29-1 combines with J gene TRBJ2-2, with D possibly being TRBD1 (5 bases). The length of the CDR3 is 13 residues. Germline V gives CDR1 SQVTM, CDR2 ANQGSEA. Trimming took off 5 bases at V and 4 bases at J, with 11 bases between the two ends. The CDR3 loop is CSVTVTVTGELFF. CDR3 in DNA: TGCAGCGTTACGGTGACAGTCACCGGGGAGCTGTTTTTT.

The CDR3 here is CATAVGAGETQYF. CDR3 sequence (DNA): TGTGCTACGGCGGTCGGGGCAGGAGAGACCCAGTACTTC. The chain has TRBV7-7 and TRBJ2-5; D is tentatively TRBD1 or TRBD2 (5 bases each). This CDR3 comprises 13 residues. Germline lookup yields CDR1 SSHAT and CDR2 FNYEAQ (reference sequence).

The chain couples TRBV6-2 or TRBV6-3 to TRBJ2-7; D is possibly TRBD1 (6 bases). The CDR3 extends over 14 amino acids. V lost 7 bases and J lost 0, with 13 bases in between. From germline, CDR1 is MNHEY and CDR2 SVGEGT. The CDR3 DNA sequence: TGTGCCAGCAACCAACAGGGTACCTCCTACGAGCAGTACGTC. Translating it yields CASNQQGTSYEQYV.

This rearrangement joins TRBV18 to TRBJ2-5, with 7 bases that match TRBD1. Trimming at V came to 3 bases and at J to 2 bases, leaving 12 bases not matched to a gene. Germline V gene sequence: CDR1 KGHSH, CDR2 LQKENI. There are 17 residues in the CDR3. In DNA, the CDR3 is TGTGCCAGCTCACCTTTTGAGGGCCGGGACAGACAAGAGACCCAGTACTTC. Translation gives CASSPFEGRDRQETQYF.

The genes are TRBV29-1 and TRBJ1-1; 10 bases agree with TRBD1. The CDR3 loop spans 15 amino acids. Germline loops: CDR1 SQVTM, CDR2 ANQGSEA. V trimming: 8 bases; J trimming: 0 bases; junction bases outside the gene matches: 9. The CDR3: CSSYRGQGMNTEAFF. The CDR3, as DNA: TGCAGCTCATACAGGGGACAGGGGATGAACACTGAAGCTTTCTTT.

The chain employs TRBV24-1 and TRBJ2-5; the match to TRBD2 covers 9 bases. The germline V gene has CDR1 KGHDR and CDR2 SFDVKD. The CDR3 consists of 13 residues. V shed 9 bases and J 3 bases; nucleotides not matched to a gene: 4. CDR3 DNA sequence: TGTGCCACCGGCCTAGCGGGGAAAGAGACCCAGTACTTC. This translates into CATGLAGKETQYF.

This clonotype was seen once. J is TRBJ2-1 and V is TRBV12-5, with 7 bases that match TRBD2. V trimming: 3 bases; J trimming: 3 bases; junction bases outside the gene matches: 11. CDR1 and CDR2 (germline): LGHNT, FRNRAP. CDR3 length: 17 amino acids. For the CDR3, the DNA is TGTGCTAGTGGTTTCCATGCTAGCGGTAGCCTCTACAATGAGCAGTTCTTC. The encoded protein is CASGFHASGSLYNEQFF.

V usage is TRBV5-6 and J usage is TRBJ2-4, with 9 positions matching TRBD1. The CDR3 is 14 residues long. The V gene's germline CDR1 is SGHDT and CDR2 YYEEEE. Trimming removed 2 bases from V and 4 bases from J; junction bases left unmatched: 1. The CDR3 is CASSFGQGKNIQYF. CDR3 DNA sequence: TGTGCCAGCAGCTTCGGACAGGGGAAAAACATTCAGTACTTC.